This T cell receptor (beta chain) was captured in a study of CD8 T cells in ankylosing spondylitis. TCRdb independently ran MiXCR on the 5' RACE reads; one entry per CDR3 protein. The sample yields 250,000 to 300,000 distinct CDR3 sequences, approximately 20% seen once. About this clonotype itself: Its antigen is still unknown.

Study-level findings and limits: Previously reported in reactive arthritis synovial fluid and blood were some of the motif variants.

Germline values: CDR1 SGHTA, CDR2 FQGNSA. The V end was cut by 1 base, the J end by 5 bases, with 14 bases between. The CDR3 is made up of 15 amino acids. The chain recombines TRBV7-2 with TRBJ2-5, with unresolved D. The source material was blood, either unsorted or a sorted T cell fraction (not recorded which). The sequence was obtained from a male donor with ankylosing spondylitis or in good health (not recorded which). The CDR3 protein is CASSLDGMGLETQYF. CDR3 DNA sequence: TGTGCCAGCAGCTTAGACGGAATGGGTCTTGAGACCCAGTACTTC. Using reference TRBV7-2 and TRBJ2-5 for the parts outside the CDR3, the full variable domain is GAGVSQSPSNKVTEKGKDVELRCDPISGHTALYWYRQSLGQGLEFLIYFQGNSAPDKSGLPSDRFSAERTGGSVSTLTIQRTQQEDSAVYLCASSLDGMGLETQYFGPGTRLLVL.